This TCR beta chain was identified during a study of T cells in Graves' hyperthyroidism and ophthalmopathy. Amplified regions were TCR beta CDR3 sequences from RNA transcripts. HTBI primers were used for first-round RT-PCR of the TCR CDR3. Each CDR3 protein gets one entry after TCRdb re-called the multiplex PCR reads with MiXCR. The data contain 200,000 to 250,000 distinct CDR3 sequences, about 17% of them singletons. Overall study results and limits: Most clonotypes expanded in the thyroid (above 0.001) were also present in blood. The model made its ophthalmopathy prediction, and onset followed a median approximately 6.5 months later. A 13 V-J model separated ophthalmopathy from stable hyperthyroidism.

The table lists this clonotype with many counts. Its specificity is not known. Sequencing used blood. This sequence was found in a woman aged 18-30 years with Graves' ophthalmopathy.

The DNA of the CDR3 is TGTGCCACCAGCAGAGAGGGGGGGAATCGACTAGCGGGAGAGACCCAGTACTTC. Translation: CATSREGGNRLAGETQYF. The chain has TRBV15 and TRBJ2-5; TRBD2 agrees at 10 bases. The germline V gene encodes CDR1 LNHNV and CDR2 YYDKDF (reference sequence). The CDR3 sequence is 18 residues long. The junction had 11 bases not matched to a gene; V was cut back by 0 bases and J by 4 bases.